Below are 18 T cell receptor beta chains sequenced from a single sample in a study of shared clonotypes between healthy human individuals. The table came from immunoSEQ multiplex PCR; TCRdb's copy has only in-frame clones and leaves some out. The sample lists some 240,000 clones, about 69% occurring once. What was sequenced was memory CD4+ T cells sorted from blood. Subset indicated: CD45RA-negative fraction. Receptors originate from a man aged 25-40 years in good health.

The genes are TRBV6-1 and TRBJ1-1; no clear D. Per germline, CDR1 MNHNS and CDR2 SASEGT. The CDR3 spans 14 residues. Trimming removed 9 bases at V and 4 bases at J, with 18 bases between. The CDR3 DNA reads TGTGCCAGTTTCATGAACGCCAGATCCACTGAAGCTTTCTTT. Amino acid sequence: CASFMNARSTEAFF.

This sequence joins TRBV7-9 and TRBJ1-1; no definite D call. The CDR3 runs 14 residues. The germline gives CDR1 SEHNR, CDR2 FQNEAQ (reference sequence). Trimming removed 5 bases from V and 0 bases from J, with 10 bases in between. The CDR3 region has the DNA TGTGCCAGCAGCCCCGGCCGGGTGAACACTGAAGCTTTCTTT. This gives the protein CASSPGRVNTEAFF.

J is TRBJ1-1 and V is TRBV6-1; perhaps TRBD1 as D (5 bases). Germline CDR1 and CDR2: MNHNS and SASEGT. V was clipped by 0 bases and J by 1 base, with 6 bases between them. The CDR3 is 14 residues long. The CDR3 loop is CASSEAGENTEAFF. The CDR3 region has the DNA TGTGCCAGCAGTGAAGCAGGGGAGAACACTGAAGCTTTCTTT.

The CDR3 bases are TGTGCCAGCAGCTTACATGGGACTAGCGGGGTTATGTCCTACGAGCAGTACTTC. It translates to CASSLHGTSGVMSYEQYF. The V gene is TRBV7-8, the J gene TRBJ2-7; 13 nucleotides align to TRBD2. This CDR3 is 18 amino acids long. Germline loops: CDR1 SGHVS, CDR2 FQNEAQ. The V segment lost 2 bases and the J segment 1 base; nucleotides outside the gene matches: 8.

This clone was seen a few times. The genes are TRBV19 and TRBJ2-1, with 11 bases identical to TRBD2. Germline lookup yields CDR1 LNHDA and CDR2 SQIVND (reference sequence). V was clipped by 5 bases and J by 9 bases; unmatched bases: 12. The CDR3 extends over 16 amino acids. CDR3 nucleotides: TGTGCCAGTAGTGGAGGAGTGGGACTAGCGGTTATTGAGCAGTTCTTC. This codes for CASSGGVGLAVIEQFF.

The chain carries TRBV7-9 and TRBJ2-1, with TRBD2 as a possible D gene (7 bases). Trimming cost V 1 base and J 6 bases, with 16 bases left between them. Germline CDR1 reads SEHNR; CDR2 reads FQNEAQ (reference sequence). CDR3 length equals 16 residues. The CDR3 sequence: CASSLGGGSIINEQFF. The CDR3 DNA follows: TGTGCCAGCAGCTTAGGCGGGGGCAGTATAATCAATGAGCAGTTCTTC.

J is TRBJ2-1 and V is TRBV30; 8 bases line up with TRBD1. CDR3 length equals 14 residues. Germline-derived CDR1 and CDR2 are GTSNPN and SVGIG (reference sequence). V was pared by 7 bases and J by 4 bases, with 9 bases of the junction left unmatched. CDR3 bases: TGTGCCTTCACCCGGACAGGGACGTACAATGAGCAGTTCTTC. Translating gives CAFTRTGTYNEQFF. The full variable domain, completed using reference TRBV30 and TRBJ2-1, is SQTIHQWPATLVQPVGSPLSLECTVEGTSNPNLYWYRQAAGRGLQLLFYSVGIGQISSEVPQNLSASRPQDRQFILSSKKLLLSDSGFYLCAFTRTGTYNEQFFGPGTRLTVL.

This chain joins TRBV29-1 and TRBJ1-1; no clear D. This CDR3 contains 13 residues. Trimming removed 5 bases from V and 0 bases from J, with 10 bases in between. The germline gives CDR1 SQVTM, CDR2 ANQGSEA. The CDR3 loop reads CSVPNQMNTEAFF. The CDR3 bases are TGCAGCGTTCCTAATCAGATGAACACTGAAGCTTTCTTT.

V gene TRBV5-4 combines with J gene TRBJ2-2; TRBD2 might be the D (6 bases). The germline V gene encodes CDR1 SGHNT and CDR2 YYREEE (reference sequence). The V and J ends lost 7 bases and 4 bases respectively, with 14 bases between them. The CDR3 is made up of 14 amino acids. The CDR3 here is CASGRRAGTGELFF. CDR3 coding DNA: TGTGCCAGCGGAAGGAGGGCGGGCACCGGGGAGCTGTTTTTT.

This clone was seen only a few times. The V and J genes are TRBV6-4 and TRBJ2-1; possibly TRBD1 for D (6 bases). The CDR3 spans 16 residues. Per the germline V gene, CDR1 is MRHNA and CDR2 is SNTAGT. The germline V and J ends were trimmed by 0 bases and 5 bases, with 14 bases remaining between them. CDR3 region: CASSDSSGQDHNEQFF. Here the CDR3 DNA reads TGTGCCAGCAGTGACTCCTCGGGACAAGACCACAATGAGCAGTTCTTC.

The rearrangement joins TRBV5-1 to TRBJ2-6, with a possible D match to TRBD2 (5 bases). There are 18 residues in the CDR3. Trimming cost V 0 bases and J 0 bases, with 13 bases left between them. CDR1 is SGHRS and CDR2 is YFSETQ in the germline V gene. The CDR3 here is CASSLGSGSFSGANVLTF. CDR3 nucleotides: TGCGCCAGCAGCTTGGGGAGCGGATCGTTCTCTGGGGCCAACGTCCTGACTTTC.

There are a few counts of this clone. The rearrangement links TRBV11-2 to TRBJ2-7; D may be TRBD1 (5 bases). The V gene's germline CDR1 is SGHAT and CDR2 FQNNGV. This CDR3 is 14 amino acids long. Trimming took 5 bases from V and 7 from J, leaving 18 bases between them. Here the CDR3 DNA reads TGTGCCAGCAGCCCCGGCGGCAGGGTTAAGGAGCAGTACTTC. Protein: CASSPGGRVKEQYF.

This clone was seen only once. The CDR3 region is CAISEGTEIYEQYF. The DNA for the CDR3 is TGTGCCATCAGTGAAGGGACAGAGATATACGAGCAGTACTTC. V is TRBV10-3 and J is TRBJ2-7; 7 nucleotides line up with TRBD1. Germline values: CDR1 ENHRY, CDR2 SYGVKD. V lost 3 bases to trimming and J lost 4 bases; unmatched junction nucleotides: 6. This CDR3 is 14 amino acids long.

The chain joins TRBV14 to TRBJ2-1; D uncertain. V gave up 5 bases and J gave up 9 bases, with 17 bases separating them. This CDR3 is 14 amino acids long. CDR1 and CDR2 (germline): SGHDN, FVKESK. CDR3 loop: CASSTFSDPIEQFF. Written as DNA, the CDR3 is TGTGCCAGCAGCACCTTCTCGGACCCCATTGAGCAGTTCTTC.

DNA for the CDR3: TGTGCCAGCAGCTTAACCCCGTTGGCGAACACCGGGGAGCTGTTTTTT. It yields the protein CASSLTPLANTGELFF. The chain uses TRBV7-9 and TRBJ2-2; D gene unclear. This CDR3 spans 16 amino acids. V lost 2 bases and J 0 bases, leaving 10 bases between the germline ends. Germline values: CDR1 SEHNR, CDR2 FQNEAQ (reference sequence). Full variable domain (remainder filled in from reference TRBV7-9 and TRBJ2-2): DTGVSQNPRHKITKRGQNVTFRCDPISEHNRLYWYRQTLGQGPEFLTYFQNEAQLEKSRLLSDRFSAERPKGSFSTLEIQRTEQGDSAMYLCASSLTPLANTGELFFGEGSRLTVL.

Regarding this clone: Other DNA sequences in this sample translate to the same CDR3. This chain uses TRBV29-1 with TRBJ2-6; a weak D match, TRBD1 (5 bases). The CDR3 spans 12 residues. With 6 bases removed from V and 2 bases from J, the gap between germline ends came to 5 bases. Looked up from germline, CDR1 is SQVTM and CDR2 is ANQGSEA. CDR3 sequence reads: CSVGAGANVLTF. The CDR3 nucleotides read TGCAGCGTAGGGGCTGGGGCCAACGTCCTGACTTTC.

Regarding this clone: Other DNA variants within this sample encode the same CDR3. This rearrangement joins TRBV14 to TRBJ2-3; D remains unclear. V lost 0 bases, J lost 3 bases, and 10 bases lay in between. Germline V lookup: CDR1 SGHDN, CDR2 FVKESK. This CDR3 is 15 amino acids long. The CDR3 DNA sequence: TGTGCCAGCAGCCAAGATCTAGGGCAAACAGATACGCAGTATTTT. Its translation: CASSQDLGQTDTQYF.

At least ten counts were recorded for this clone. The rearrangement joins TRBV7-9 to TRBJ2-2, with D hard to call. The germline CDR1 and CDR2 sequences are SEHNR and FQNEAQ (reference sequence). CDR3 size: 12 residues. Trimming pared 5 bases from V and 5 bases from J, leaving 6 bases between. The CDR3, as DNA: TGTGCCAGCAGCGACCGGACCGGGGAGCTGTTTTTT. This gives the protein CASSDRTGELFF.